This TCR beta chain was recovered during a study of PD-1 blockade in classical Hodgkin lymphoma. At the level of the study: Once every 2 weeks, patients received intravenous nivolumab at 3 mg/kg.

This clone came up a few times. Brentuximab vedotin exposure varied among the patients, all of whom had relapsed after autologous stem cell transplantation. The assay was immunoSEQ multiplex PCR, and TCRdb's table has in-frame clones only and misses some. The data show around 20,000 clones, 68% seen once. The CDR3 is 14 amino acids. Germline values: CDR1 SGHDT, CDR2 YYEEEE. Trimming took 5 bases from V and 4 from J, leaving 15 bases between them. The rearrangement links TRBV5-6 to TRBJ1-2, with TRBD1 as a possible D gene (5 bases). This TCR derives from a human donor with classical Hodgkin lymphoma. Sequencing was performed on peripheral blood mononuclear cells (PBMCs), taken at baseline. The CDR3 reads CASRTQGEGYGYTF. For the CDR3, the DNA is TGTGCCAGCAGGACCCAGGGAGAGGGCTATGGCTACACCTTC.